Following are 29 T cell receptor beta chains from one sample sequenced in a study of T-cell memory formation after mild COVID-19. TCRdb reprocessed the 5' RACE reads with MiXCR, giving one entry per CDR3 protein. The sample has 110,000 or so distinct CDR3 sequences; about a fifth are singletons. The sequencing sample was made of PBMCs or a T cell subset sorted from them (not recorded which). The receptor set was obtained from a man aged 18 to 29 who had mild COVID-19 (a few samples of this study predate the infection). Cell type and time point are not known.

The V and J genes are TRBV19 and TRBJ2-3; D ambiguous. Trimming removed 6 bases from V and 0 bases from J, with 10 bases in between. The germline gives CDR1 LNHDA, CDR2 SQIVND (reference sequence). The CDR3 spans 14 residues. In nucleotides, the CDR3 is TGTGCCAGTAGCGCACTTGGTAGCACAGATACGCAGTATTTT. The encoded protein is CASSALGSTDTQYF. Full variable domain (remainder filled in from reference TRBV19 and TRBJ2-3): DGGITQSPKYLFRKEGQNVTLSCEQNLNHDAMYWYRQDPGQGLRLIYYSQIVNDFQKGDIAEGYSVSREKKESFPLTVTSAQKNPTAFYLCASSALGSTDTQYFGPGTRLTVL.

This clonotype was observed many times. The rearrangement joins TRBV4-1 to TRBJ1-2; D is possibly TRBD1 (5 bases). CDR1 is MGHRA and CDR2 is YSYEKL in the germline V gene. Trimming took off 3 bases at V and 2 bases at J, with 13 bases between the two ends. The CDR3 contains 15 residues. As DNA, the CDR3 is TGCGCCAGCAGCCAGACGACAGAATCAAACTATGGCTACACCTTC. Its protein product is CASSQTTESNYGYTF.

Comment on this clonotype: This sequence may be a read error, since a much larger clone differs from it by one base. The CDR3 nucleotides are TGTGCCAGCAGATTAGGGGGGACAGGCCTACAAGAGACCCAGTACTTC. It yields the protein CASRLGGTGLQETQYF. This chain connects TRBV7-6 to TRBJ2-5, with 8 bases lining up with TRBD1. CDR3 length: 16 residues. Germline values: CDR1 SGHVS, CDR2 FNYEAQ. The whole variable domain, remainder taken from reference TRBV7-6 and TRBJ2-5, is GAGVSQSPRYKVTKRGQDVALRCDPISGHVSLYWYRQALGQGPEFLTYFNYEAQQDKSGLPNDRFSAERPEGSISTLTIQRTEQRDSAMYRCASRLGGTGLQETQYFGPGTRLLVL.

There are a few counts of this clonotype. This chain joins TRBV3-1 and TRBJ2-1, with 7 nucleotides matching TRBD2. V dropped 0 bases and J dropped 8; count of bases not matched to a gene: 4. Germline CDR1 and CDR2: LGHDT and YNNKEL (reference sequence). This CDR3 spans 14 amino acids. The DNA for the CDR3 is TGTGCCAGCAGCCAAGAGCGGGGGAGGGATGAGCAGTTCTTC. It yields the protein CASSQERGRDEQFF.

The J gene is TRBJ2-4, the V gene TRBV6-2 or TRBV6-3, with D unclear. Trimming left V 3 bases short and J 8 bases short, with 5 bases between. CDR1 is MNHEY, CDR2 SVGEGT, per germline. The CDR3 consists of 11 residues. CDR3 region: CASSYSHIQYF. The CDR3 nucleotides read TGTGCCAGCAGTTATTCCCACATTCAGTACTTC.

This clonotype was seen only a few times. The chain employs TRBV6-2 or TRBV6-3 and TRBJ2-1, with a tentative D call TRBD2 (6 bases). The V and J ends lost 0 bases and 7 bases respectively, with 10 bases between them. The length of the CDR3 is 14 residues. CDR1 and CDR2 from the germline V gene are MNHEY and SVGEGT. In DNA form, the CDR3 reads TGTGCCAGCAGTTACTCGGGGGGTATGAATGAGCAGTTCTTC. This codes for CASSYSGGMNEQFF.

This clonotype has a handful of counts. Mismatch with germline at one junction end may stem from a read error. In DNA, the CDR3 is TGCGCCAGCAGCTCTGAACCGGGACAGGGGGAAGCTTTCTTT. Translating gives CASSSEPGQGEAFF. The chain recombines TRBV7-6 with TRBJ1-1; 10 bases match TRBD1. Germline CDR1 is SGHVS and CDR2 is FNYEAQ. The CDR3 is 14 residues long.

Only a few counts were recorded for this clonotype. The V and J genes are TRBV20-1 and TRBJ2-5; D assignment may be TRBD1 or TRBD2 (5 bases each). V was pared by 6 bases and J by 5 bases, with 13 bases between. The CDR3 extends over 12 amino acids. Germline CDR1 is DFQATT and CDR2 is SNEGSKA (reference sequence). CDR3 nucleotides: TGCAGTGCCAGCACCGGGGCGGAGACCCAGTACTTC. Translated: CSASTGAETQYF.

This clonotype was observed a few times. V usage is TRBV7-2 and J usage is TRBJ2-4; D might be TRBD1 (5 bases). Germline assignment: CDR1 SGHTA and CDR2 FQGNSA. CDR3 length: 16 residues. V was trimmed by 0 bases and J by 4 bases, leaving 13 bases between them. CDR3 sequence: CASSLASQGRKNIQYF. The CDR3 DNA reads TGTGCCAGCAGCTTAGCCTCGCAGGGCCGTAAAAACATTCAGTACTTC. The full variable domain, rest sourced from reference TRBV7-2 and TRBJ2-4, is GAGVSQSPSNKVTEKGKDVELRCDPISGHTALYWYRQSLGQGLEFLIYFQGNSAPDKSGLPSDRFSAERTGGSVSTLTIQRTQQEDSAVYLCASSLASQGRKNIQYFGAGTRLSVL.

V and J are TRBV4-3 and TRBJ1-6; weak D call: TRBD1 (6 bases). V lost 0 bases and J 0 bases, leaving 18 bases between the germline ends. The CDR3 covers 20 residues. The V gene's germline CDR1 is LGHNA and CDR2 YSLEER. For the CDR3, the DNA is TGCGCCAGCAGCCAAGATGGAGGGGGAGATACGAGCTCCTATAATTCACCCCTCCACTTT. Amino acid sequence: CASSQDGGGDTSSYNSPLHF.

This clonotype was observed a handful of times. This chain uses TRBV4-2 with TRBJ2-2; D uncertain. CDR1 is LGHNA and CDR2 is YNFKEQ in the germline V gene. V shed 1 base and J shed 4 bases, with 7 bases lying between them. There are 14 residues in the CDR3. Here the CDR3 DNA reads TGTGCCAGCAGCCAAGGGTGGGGCACCGGGGAGCTGTTTTTT. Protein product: CASSQGWGTGELFF.

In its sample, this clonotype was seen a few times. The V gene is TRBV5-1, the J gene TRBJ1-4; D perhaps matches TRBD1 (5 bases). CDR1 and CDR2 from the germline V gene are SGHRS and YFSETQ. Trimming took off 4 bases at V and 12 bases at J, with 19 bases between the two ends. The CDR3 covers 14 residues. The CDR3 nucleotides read TGCGCCAGCAGCCCCGGGGCTGCCGGTAGGGAACTGTTTTTT. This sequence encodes CASSPGAAGRELFF.

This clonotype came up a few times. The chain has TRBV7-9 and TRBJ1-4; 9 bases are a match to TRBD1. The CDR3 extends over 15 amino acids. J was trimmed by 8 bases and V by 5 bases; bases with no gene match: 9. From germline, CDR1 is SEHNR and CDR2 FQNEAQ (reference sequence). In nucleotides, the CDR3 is TGTGCCAGCAGCCACATACAGGGGGCGGAGGAAAAACTGTTTTTT. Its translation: CASSHIQGAEEKLFF.

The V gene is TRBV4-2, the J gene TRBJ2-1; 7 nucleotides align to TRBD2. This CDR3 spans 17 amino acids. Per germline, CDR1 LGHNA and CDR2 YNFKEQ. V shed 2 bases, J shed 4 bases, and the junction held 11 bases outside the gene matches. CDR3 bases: TGTGCCAGCAGCCAACAACCGGTGGGGGGGAGATACAATGAGCAGTTCTTC. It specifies CASSQQPVGGRYNEQFF.

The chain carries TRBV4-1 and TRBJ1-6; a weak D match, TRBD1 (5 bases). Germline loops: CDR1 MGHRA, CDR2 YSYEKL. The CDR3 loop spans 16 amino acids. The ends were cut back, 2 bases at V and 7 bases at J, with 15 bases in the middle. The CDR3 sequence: CASSQLGTVENSPLHF. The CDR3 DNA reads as TGCGCCAGCAGCCAACTGGGGACCGTTGAAAATTCACCCCTCCACTTT.

In nucleotides, the CDR3 is TGTGCCAGCAGCCCCCCGGGACCGAGTGAAAAACTGTTTTTT. Amino acid sequence: CASSPPGPSEKLFF. The chain links TRBV7-9 to TRBJ1-4; perhaps TRBD1 as D (5 bases). The CDR3 spans 14 residues. The V gene lost 5 bases and the J gene lost 7 bases, with 14 bases spanning the gap. The germline V gene encodes CDR1 SEHNR and CDR2 FQNEAQ (reference sequence). Looking up the rest from reference TRBV7-9 and TRBJ1-4 gives the full variable domain: DTGVSQNPRHKITKRGQNVTFRCDPISEHNRLYWYRQTLGQGPEFLTYFQNEAQLEKSRLLSDRFSAERPKGSFSTLEIQRTEQGDSAMYLCASSPPGPSEKLFFGSGTQLSVL.

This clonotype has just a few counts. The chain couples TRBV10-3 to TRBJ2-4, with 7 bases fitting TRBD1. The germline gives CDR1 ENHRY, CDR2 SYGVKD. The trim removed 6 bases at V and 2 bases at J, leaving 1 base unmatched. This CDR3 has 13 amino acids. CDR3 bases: TGTGCCATCAGACAGGGGTCCAAAAACATTCAGTACTTC. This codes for CAIRQGSKNIQYF.

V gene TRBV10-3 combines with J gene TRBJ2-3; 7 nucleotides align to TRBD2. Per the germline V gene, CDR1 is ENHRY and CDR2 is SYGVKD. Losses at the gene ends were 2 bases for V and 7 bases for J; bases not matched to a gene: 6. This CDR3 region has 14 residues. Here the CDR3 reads CAISEELARYTQYF. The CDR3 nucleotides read TGTGCCATCAGTGAGGAACTAGCGCGATATACGCAGTATTTT.

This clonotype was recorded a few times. The CDR3 is CASSPLLGAGEKLFF. The CDR3 coding sequence is TGTGCCAGCAGTCCCCTCCTGGGGGCAGGGGAAAAACTGTTTTTT. This sequence joins TRBV12-3 or TRBV12-4 and TRBJ1-4; the D gene is possibly TRBD1 (6 bases). Trimming removed 5 bases at V and 8 bases at J, with 18 bases between. This CDR3 spans 15 amino acids.

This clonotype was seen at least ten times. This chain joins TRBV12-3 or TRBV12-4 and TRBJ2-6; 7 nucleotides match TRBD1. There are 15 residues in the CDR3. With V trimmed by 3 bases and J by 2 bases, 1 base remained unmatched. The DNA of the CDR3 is TGTGCCAGCAGTTTTAGGGGGCCTGGGGCCAACGTCCTGACTTTC. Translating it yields CASSFRGPGANVLTF.

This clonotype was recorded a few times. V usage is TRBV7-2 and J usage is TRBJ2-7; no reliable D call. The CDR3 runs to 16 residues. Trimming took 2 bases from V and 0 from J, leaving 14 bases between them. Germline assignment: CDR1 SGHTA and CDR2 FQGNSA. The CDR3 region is CASSLFFDVVSYEQYF. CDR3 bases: TGTGCCAGCAGCTTATTTTTCGATGTCGTCTCCTACGAGCAGTACTTC.

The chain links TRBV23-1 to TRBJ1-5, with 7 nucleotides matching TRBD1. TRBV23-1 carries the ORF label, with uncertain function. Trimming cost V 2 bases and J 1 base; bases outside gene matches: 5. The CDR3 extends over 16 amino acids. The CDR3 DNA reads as TGCGCCAGCAGTCAACCGACAGGGCGGAGCAATCAGCCCCAGCATTTT. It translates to CASSQPTGRSNQPQHF.

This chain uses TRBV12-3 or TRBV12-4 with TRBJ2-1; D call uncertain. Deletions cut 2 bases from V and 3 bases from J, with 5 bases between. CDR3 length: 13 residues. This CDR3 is CASSLRDYNEQFF. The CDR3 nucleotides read TGTGCCAGCAGTTTACGTGACTACAATGAGCAGTTCTTC.

CDR3 coding DNA: TGCGCCAGCAGCTGGGGACTTACGGCCCGGGGCTACACCTTC. As protein: CASSWGLTARGYTF. The chain uses TRBV5-1 and TRBJ1-2; perhaps TRBD1 as D (5 bases). Trimming took off 3 bases at V and 8 bases at J, with 17 bases between the two ends. CDR3 length: 14 amino acids. Per the germline V gene, CDR1 is SGHRS and CDR2 is YFSETQ.

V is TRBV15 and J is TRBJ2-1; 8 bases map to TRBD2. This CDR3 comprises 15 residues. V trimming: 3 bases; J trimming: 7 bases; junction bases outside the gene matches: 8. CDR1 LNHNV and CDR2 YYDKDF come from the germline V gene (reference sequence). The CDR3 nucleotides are TGTGCCACCAGCAGGCGGGGGGATTCGTTGAATGAGCAGTTCTTC. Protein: CATSRRGDSLNEQFF.

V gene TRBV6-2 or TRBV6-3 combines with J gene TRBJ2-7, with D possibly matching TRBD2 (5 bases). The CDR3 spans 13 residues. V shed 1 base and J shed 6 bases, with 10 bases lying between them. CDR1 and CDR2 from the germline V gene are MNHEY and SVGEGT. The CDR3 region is CASSYFSGSEQYF. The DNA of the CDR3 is TGTGCCAGCAGTTACTTTTCGGGGTCCGAGCAGTACTTC.

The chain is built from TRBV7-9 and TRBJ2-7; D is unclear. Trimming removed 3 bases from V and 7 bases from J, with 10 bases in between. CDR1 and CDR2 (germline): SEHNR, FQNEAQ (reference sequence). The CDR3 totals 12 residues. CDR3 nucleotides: TGTGCCAGCAGCTTGTTGTCGAGGGAGCAGTACTTC. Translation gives CASSLLSREQYF.

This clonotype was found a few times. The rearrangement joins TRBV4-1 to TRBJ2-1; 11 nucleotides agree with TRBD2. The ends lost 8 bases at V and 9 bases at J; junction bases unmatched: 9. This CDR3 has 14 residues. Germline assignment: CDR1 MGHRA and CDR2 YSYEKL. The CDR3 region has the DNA TGCGCCAGCCGTACTAGCGGGGGACGGGGTGAGCAGTTCTTC. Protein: CASRTSGGRGEQFF.

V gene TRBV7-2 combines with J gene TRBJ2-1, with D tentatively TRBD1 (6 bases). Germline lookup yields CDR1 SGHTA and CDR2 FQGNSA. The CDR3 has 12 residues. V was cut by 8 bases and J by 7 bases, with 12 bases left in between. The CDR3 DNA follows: TGTGCCAGCGCATTCAGGGGAAATGAGCAGTTCTTC. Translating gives CASAFRGNEQFF.